One TCR beta chain is described in this entry. These data come from a study of blood T cell repertoires in COVID-19. Whole-study context: COVID-19 samples, acute and convalescent, were from the United States, Italy and Spain. PBMCs, B-cell-depleted T cells, or T cells provided the cDNA or gDNA that made up the material.

The V and J ends lost 0 bases and 8 bases, in that order; junction bases with no gene match: 3. The germline CDR1 and CDR2 sequences are ENHRY and SYGVKD. This CDR3 has 13 residues. Study processing details: Researchers report that nucleated cell counts were estimated from reference gene primer amplification. Data came from immunoSEQ multiplex PCR; TCRdb stores just in-frame clones and leaves some out. Clone size and V and J calls were adopted from that table, with D and trimming inferred from the DNA. Among around 260,000 clones listed, approximately 90% were seen once. Seattle enrolled patients during active infection and tracked them longitudinally.

The source is a woman younger than 45 with COVID-19, enrolled during active disease. The sequencing input was peripheral blood. The chain is built from TRBV10-3 and TRBJ1-2; TRBD1 matches at 7 bases. This CDR3 reads CAISESEGQGYTF. CDR3 nucleotide sequence: TGTGCCATCAGTGAGTCGGAGGGACAGGGCTACACCTTC.